Presented here are 23 T cell receptor beta chains from one specimen sequenced in a study of graft-versus-host responses after intestinal transplantation. Data came from immunoSEQ multiplex PCR; TCRdb stores just in-frame clones and leaves some out. The sample records around 45,000 clones, roughly 95% being singletons. The sample consisted of PBMCs, taken around 48 weeks after intestinal transplant. The receptors come from a human patient who received an intestinal transplant, so some T cells may come from the graft donor.

This chain connects TRBV6-1 to TRBJ2-1; 9 bases fit TRBD2. The CDR3 contains 18 residues. Looked up from germline, CDR1 is MNHNS and CDR2 is SASEGT. V was clipped by 4 bases and J by 9 bases; unmatched bases: 19. CDR3 region: CASSVGWASGVLRSEQFF. The CDR3 bases are TGTGCCAGCAGTGTAGGTTGGGCTAGCGGGGTTTTAAGGTCTGAGCAGTTCTTC.

This chain connects TRBV5-1 to TRBJ1-2; D possibly corresponds to TRBD1 (6 bases). Trimming took 1 base from V and 9 from J, leaving 22 bases between them. Germline CDR1 reads SGHRS; CDR2 reads YFSETQ. This CDR3 contains 16 residues. The CDR3 sequence: CASSLTGRTLLGSYTF. The CDR3 region has the DNA TGCGCCAGCAGCTTGACAGGGCGAACCCTCCTGGGAAGCTACACCTTC.

This clone was seen a single time. This sequence joins TRBV6-6 and TRBJ1-2; TRBD1 aligns across 7 bases. This CDR3 is built from 14 residues. Unmatched junction bases numbered 10, after V lost 6 bases and J lost 6 bases. Germline V CDR1 and CDR2: MNHNY, SVGAGI (reference sequence). CDR3 sequence: CASRSTGNVDGYTF. Written as DNA, the CDR3 is TGTGCCAGCAGATCGACAGGGAACGTAGATGGCTACACCTTC.

The CDR3 sequence is CASSLTGGNEQFF. As DNA, the CDR3 is TGTGCCAGCAGCTTAACCGGTGGAAATGAGCAGTTCTTC. This chain connects TRBV7-3 to TRBJ2-1, with D unclear. Germline-derived CDR1 and CDR2 are SGHTA and FQGTGA. This CDR3 region has 13 residues. The ends were cut back, 0 bases at V and 7 bases at J, with 7 bases in the middle. Using reference TRBV7-3 and TRBJ2-1 for the parts outside the CDR3, the full variable domain is GAGVSQTPSNKVTEKGKYVELRCDPISGHTALYWYRQSLGQGPEFLIYFQGTGAADDSGLPNDRFFAVRPEGSVSTLKIQRTERGDSAVYLCASSLTGGNEQFFGPGTRLTVL.

CDR3 loop: CAWSVRTGGNEQYF. The CDR3 nucleotides are TGTGCCTGGAGTGTAAGGACAGGGGGTAACGAGCAGTACTTC. The V call is TRBV30, the J call TRBJ2-7, with 10 nucleotides matching TRBD1. With 0 bases clipped from V and 5 bases from J, the junction kept 4 bases outside the gene matches. The CDR3 sequence is 14 residues long. From germline, CDR1 is GTSNPN and CDR2 SVGIG (reference sequence).

Comment on this clone: This same CDR3 is encoded by further DNA sequences in the sample. The rearrangement uses TRBV6-1 and TRBJ1-5; D is perhaps TRBD1 (6 bases). Germline V gene data show CDR1 as MNHNS and CDR2 as SASEGT. This CDR3 has 15 amino acids. V was trimmed by 6 bases and J by 7 bases, leaving 19 bases between them. The CDR3 protein is CASSDGGHSGQPQHF. Here the CDR3 DNA reads TGTGCCAGCAGCGACGGGGGACACTCTGGCCAGCCCCAGCATTTT.

The chain carries TRBV9 and TRBJ1-1; D possibly corresponds to TRBD1 (6 bases). The CDR3 has 14 residues. V lost 4 bases to trimming and J lost 4 bases, with 14 bases between them. The V gene's germline CDR1 is SGDLS and CDR2 YYNGEE. CDR3: CASSQGRGGTEAFF. In DNA, the CDR3 is TGTGCCAGCAGCCAGGGCAGAGGGGGCACTGAAGCTTTCTTT.

This chain joins TRBV6-7 and TRBJ1-5, with D possibly matching TRBD1 (5 bases). TRBV6-7 is an open reading frame, and its role is uncertain. The CDR3 runs 19 residues. Trimming removed 7 bases at V and 0 bases at J, with 25 bases between. Written as DNA, the CDR3 is TGTGCCAGCACCTATGGGAGGGCAGGGCCACGCTATAGCAATCAGCCCCAGCATTTT. Protein sequence: CASTYGRAGPRYSNQPQHF.

This sequence joins TRBV5-1 and TRBJ2-7; D gene uncertain. CDR1 and CDR2 from the germline V gene are SGHRS and YFSETQ. CDR3 length equals 11 residues. The germline V and J ends were trimmed by 5 bases and 7 bases, with 10 bases remaining between them. The CDR3 DNA sequence: TGCGCCAGCAGGAGTGGGCGGGAGCAGTACTTC. Translating it yields CASRSGREQYF.

This chain joins TRBV5-4 and TRBJ1-6; maybe TRBD1 (5 bases). The CDR3 is 15 amino acids. V was trimmed by 1 base and J by 5 bases, leaving 10 bases between them. Germline CDR1 and CDR2: SGHNT and YYREEE (reference sequence). Here the CDR3 reads CASSLWDGDNSPLHF. CDR3 DNA sequence: TGTGCCAGCAGCTTGTGGGACGGGGATAATTCACCCCTCCACTTT.

The chain is built from TRBV6-5 and TRBJ2-1; TRBD1 aligns across 7 bases. The CDR3 is made up of 12 amino acids. CDR1 and CDR2 (germline): MNHEY, SVGAGI. The V segment lost 7 bases and the J segment 10 bases; nucleotides outside the gene matches: 7. CDR3 sequence (DNA): TGTGCCAGCACCCAGGGGGTGGGAGAGCAGTTCTTC. Protein: CASTQGVGEQFF.

This sequence joins TRBV12-5 and TRBJ1-6; 7 positions agree with TRBD1. This CDR3 contains 15 residues. The V segment lost 5 bases and the J segment 8 bases; nucleotides outside the gene matches: 9. Germline V gene data show CDR1 as LGHNT and CDR2 as FRNRAP. DNA for the CDR3: TGTGCTAGTGGTCAAGGAACTACAGGGGATTCACCCCTCCACTTT. Amino acids: CASGQGTTGDSPLHF.

The V call is TRBV19, the J call TRBJ2-1, with TRBD2 matching 9 bases. This CDR3 has 14 amino acids. CDR1 and CDR2 (germline): LNHDA, SQIVND (reference sequence). Germline trimming cut 3 bases from V and 9 bases from J; bases unmatched to any gene: 6. CDR3 sequence reads: CASSIAGGQGEQFF. DNA for the CDR3: TGTGCCAGTAGTATCGCGGGGGGGCAGGGTGAGCAGTTCTTC.

V is TRBV2 and J is TRBJ2-3; 7 nucleotides align to TRBD2. V shed 8 bases, J shed 6 bases, and the junction held 8 bases outside the gene matches. The CDR3 is made up of 13 amino acids. Germline CDR1 reads SNHLY; CDR2 reads FYNNEI. In nucleotides, the CDR3 is TGTGCCAGCCGAGTCCTCGGGGGGGATACGCAGTATTTT. Translated, it gives CASRVLGGDTQYF.

V gene TRBV7-9 combines with J gene TRBJ2-7, with D uncertain. Germline values: CDR1 SEHNR, CDR2 FQNEAQ (reference sequence). The CDR3 loop spans 12 amino acids. V was cut by 2 bases and J by 2 bases, with 4 bases left in between. The CDR3 is CASSLNPYEQYF. In DNA, the CDR3 is TGTGCCAGCAGCTTAAACCCCTACGAGCAGTACTTC.

The sample holds one count of this clone. The CDR3 region is CASSLVRGSHYGYTF. DNA of the CDR3: TGTGCCAGCAGCTTAGTGCGGGGGTCCCATTATGGCTACACCTTC. This rearrangement joins TRBV11-2 to TRBJ1-2; tentatively, D is TRBD1 (5 bases). From germline, CDR1 is SGHAT and CDR2 FQNNGV. This CDR3 region has 15 residues. The V and J ends lost 1 base and 5 bases respectively, with 14 bases between them.

This clone was seen only once. V usage is TRBV27 and J usage is TRBJ1-5; D ambiguous. The germline V gene encodes CDR1 MNHEY and CDR2 SMNVEV (reference sequence). CDR3 size: 12 residues. The ends were cut back, 3 bases at V and 7 bases at J, with 7 bases in the middle. The CDR3 DNA reads TGTGCCAGCAGTTTCGAGGGCCAGCCCCAGCATTTT. This sequence encodes CASSFEGQPQHF.

This chain connects TRBV2 to TRBJ1-5; a possible D gene is TRBD1 (5 bases). V shed 2 bases and J shed 7 bases, with 9 bases lying between them. Looked up from germline, CDR1 is SNHLY and CDR2 is FYNNEI. The CDR3 totals 13 residues. In DNA form, the CDR3 reads TGTGCCAGCAGTGAAAGACAGATGCAGCCCCAGCATTTT. It encodes CASSERQMQPQHF.

The rearrangement links TRBV6-1 to TRBJ2-1; the D gene is possibly TRBD2 (6 bases). V was trimmed by 6 bases and J by 0 bases, leaving 12 bases between them. In germline, CDR1 is MNHNS, CDR2 SASEGT. This CDR3 comprises 15 residues. CDR3: CASRGLGGSYNEQFF. CDR3 nucleotides: TGTGCCAGCAGAGGCCTGGGGGGCTCCTACAATGAGCAGTTCTTC.

Worth noting for this clone: One end of the junction is discordant with germline, which a read error may explain. The CDR3 DNA sequence: TGTGCCAGAAGCTTGGGAGGGGGACAGGGGAGGGTGAGGCCCAGTAGAAACTTC. Translating it yields CARSLGGGQGRVRPSRNF. The chain has TRBV5-3 and TRBJ2-4, with TRBD1 identical over 10 bases. TRBV5-3 is placed among ORFs of uncertain function. The CDR3 runs 18 residues.

The chain links TRBV6-5 to TRBJ2-5, with TRBD2 matching 10 bases. This CDR3 is built from 14 residues. In germline, CDR1 is MNHEY, CDR2 SVGAGI. V gave up 6 bases and J gave up 5 bases; unmatched junction bases: 6. The DNA of the CDR3 is TGTGCCAGCAGCTTAGCGGGGGGCGGGGAGACCCAGTACTTC. The encoded protein is CASSLAGGGETQYF.

The rearrangement uses TRBV10-2 and TRBJ1-4; D remains unclear. There are 15 residues in the CDR3. The V end was cut by 7 bases, the J end by 8 bases, with 20 bases between. Looked up from germline, CDR1 is WSHSY and CDR2 is SAAADI. The CDR3 nucleotides read TGCGCCAGCACCAAGAGTGTAAGGGTCGACGAAAAACTGTTTTTT. Protein: CASTKSVRVDEKLFF.

The gene calls are TRBV6-1 and TRBJ2-5, with D possibly TRBD1 on 6 matching bases. The CDR3 has 14 amino acids. Germline CDR1 is MNHNS and CDR2 is SASEGT. V lost 7 bases, J lost 1 base, and 13 bases lay in between. The CDR3, as DNA: TGTGCCAGCAAGTGGACAGCGACCCAAGAGACCCAGTACTTC. Residues: CASKWTATQETQYF.